This section outlines one T cell receptor beta chain sequence together with its context. The data derive from a study of T cells in Graves' hyperthyroidism and ophthalmopathy. Trimming pared 4 bases from V and 6 bases from J, leaving 13 bases between. Germline-derived CDR1 and CDR2 are SGHNT and YYREEE (reference sequence). This CDR3 spans 13 amino acids. Disease duration under 2 months; hyperthyroidism patients were aged 18 to 65. RNA transcripts served as the template for amplifying TCR beta CDR3 regions. The primer set for the first-round RT-PCR of the TCR CDR3 was HTBI. One entry per CDR3 protein, called by TCRdb with MiXCR from the multiplex PCR reads. The table includes around 400,000 distinct CDR3 sequences, approximately 14% detected once.

Material: blood. The rearrangement joins TRBV5-4 to TRBJ1-2, with D unresolved. The sequence was collected from a woman aged 18 to 35 with Graves' hyperthyroidism that later progressed to Graves' ophthalmopathy. In DNA, the CDR3 is TGTGCCAGCAGCCCCACCTGGACGGATGGCTACACCTTC. Protein product: CASSPTWTDGYTF. The variable domain in full, with the rest retrieved from reference TRBV5-4 and TRBJ1-2, is ETGVTQSPTHLIKTRGQQVTLRCSSQSGHNTVSWYQQALGQGPQFIFQYYREEENGRGNFPPRFSGLQFPNYSSELNVNALELDDSALYLCASSPTWTDGYTFGSGTRLTVV.